Listed below are T cell receptor beta chains from one sample, sequenced in a study of spatial heterogeneity in lung cancer. TCRdb called the 5' RACE reads again in MiXCR, with one record for every CDR3 protein. The sample shows under 150,000 distinct CDR3 sequences, 10% to 15% of them seen only once. The specimen was PBMCs, collected at follow-up. The source of these receptors is a male donor with early-stage non-small cell lung cancer. The CDR3 runs from the conserved cysteine through the conserved F or W. The order of the fields is clone size, J gene, V gene, D gene, CDR3 protein, CDR3 DNA. D genes are given only for firm matches. Where a row states a size, it is once, few, many or the class of an expanded clone; other rows omit it.

size: -; J: TRBJ1-2; V: TRBV24-1; D: -; CDR3: CATSDFRGNGYTF; DNA: TGTGCCACCAGTGATTTCCGGGGAAATGGCTACACCTTC
size: -; J: TRBJ1-5; V: TRBV20-1; D: TRBD1; CDR3: CSAIAGQPNQPQHF; DNA: TGCAGTGCTATTGCGGGACAGCCTAATCAGCCCCAGCATTTT
size: -; J: TRBJ2-3; V: TRBV20-1; D: TRBD2; CDR3: CSAGREDTQYF; DNA: TGCAGTGCTGGGAGGGAAGATACGCAGTATTTT
size: -; J: TRBJ2-7; V: TRBV9; D: -; CDR3: CASSPGDQEQYF; DNA: TGTGCCAGCAGCCCCGGGGACCAGGAGCAGTACTTC
size: -; J: TRBJ2-7; V: TRBV7-9; D: -; CDR3: CASSLTAYEQYF; DNA: TGTGCCAGCAGCCTGACAGCTTACGAGCAGTACTTC
size: many; J: TRBJ1-5; V: TRBV3-1; D: -; CDR3: CASSYDRKNQPQHF; DNA: TGTGCCAGCAGCTACGACAGAAAGAATCAGCCCCAGCATTTT
size: many; J: TRBJ2-3; V: TRBV9; D: -; CDR3: CASSVSALDTDTQYF; DNA: TGTGCCAGCAGCGTATCCGCACTAGACACAGATACGCAGTATTTT
size: many; J: TRBJ2-2; V: TRBV4-1; D: TRBD1; CDR3: CASSPTDRGRAGELFF; DNA: TGCGCCAGCAGCCCAACTGACAGGGGTCGGGCCGGGGAGCTGTTTTTT
size: -; J: TRBJ1-2; V: TRBV20-1; D: -; CDR3: CSALPGGHGGYTF; DNA: TGCAGTGCCCTCCCGGGGGGGCATGGTGGCTACACCTTC
size: few; J: TRBJ2-1; V: TRBV7-2; D: -; CDR3: CASSLSTDNEQFF; DNA: TGTGCCAGCAGCTTATCGACAGACAATGAGCAGTTCTTC
size: -; J: TRBJ2-1; V: TRBV11-2; D: -; CDR3: CASSLAGESNEQFF; DNA: TGTGCCAGCAGCTTAGCTGGGGAAAGTAATGAGCAGTTCTTC
size: many; J: TRBJ2-6; V: TRBV24-1; D: TRBD1; CDR3: CATSPGQSLLSGANVLTF; DNA: TGTGCCACCAGTCCGGGACAGTCTCTCCTCTCTGGGGCCAACGTCCTGACTTTC
size: few; J: TRBJ2-1; V: TRBV12-3/TRBV12-4; D: TRBD1; CDR3: CASSWGQGVYNEQFF; DNA: TGTGCCAGCAGTTGGGGACAGGGGGTCTACAATGAGCAGTTCTTC
size: few; J: TRBJ2-1; V: TRBV9; D: -; CDR3: CASSVGGGPLDEQFF; DNA: TGTGCCAGCAGCGTGGGAGGGGGACCCTTAGATGAGCAGTTCTTC
size: -; J: TRBJ2-3; V: TRBV9; D: -; CDR3: CASSVHDTQYF; DNA: TGTGCCAGCAGCGTCCATGATACGCAGTATTTT
size: few; J: TRBJ2-2; V: TRBV12-3/TRBV12-4; D: -; CDR3: CASTTRPPPTGELFF; DNA: TGTGCCAGCACCACCCGACCCCCCCCCACCGGGGAGCTGTTTTTT
size: few; J: TRBJ2-3; V: TRBV19; D: -; CDR3: CASSPQGRTQYF; DNA: TGTGCCAGTAGTCCGCAGGGCCGTACGCAGTATTTT
size: few; J: TRBJ2-7; V: TRBV28; D: -; CDR3: CASSSLGNYLYEQYF; DNA: TGTGCCAGCAGTTCCCTGGGGAACTATCTCTACGAGCAGTACTTC
size: many; J: TRBJ2-3; V: TRBV15; D: TRBD2; CDR3: CATSIPSGRRTDTQYF; DNA: TGTGCCACCAGCATACCTAGCGGGCGTCGCACAGATACGCAGTATTTT
size: once; J: TRBJ1-3; V: TRBV2; D: -; CDR3: CASRHREVRGNTIYF; DNA: TGTGCCAGCAGGCACAGGGAGGTGAGAGGAAACACCATATATTTT
size: -; J: TRBJ1-4; V: TRBV18; D: -; CDR3: CASSPPVDSFYEKLFF; DNA: TGTGCCAGCTCACCACCGGTGGACAGTTTCTATGAAAAACTGTTTTTT
size: many; J: TRBJ2-3; V: TRBV7-2; D: -; CDR3: CASSLKKGTDTQYF; DNA: TGTGCCAGCAGCTTAAAAAAGGGCACAGATACGCAGTATTTT
size: many; J: TRBJ1-5; V: TRBV6-5; D: -; CDR3: CASSYSSSPNQPQHF; DNA: TGTGCCAGCAGTTACTCGAGTTCACCAAATCAGCCCCAGCATTTT
size: few; J: TRBJ2-5; V: TRBV5-1; D: TRBD2; CDR3: CASSLGGLAGNQETQYF; DNA: TGCGCCAGCAGCTTGGGAGGACTAGCGGGGAACCAAGAGACCCAGTACTTC
size: many; J: TRBJ1-4; V: TRBV7-2; D: -; CDR3: CASSLGHEKLFF; DNA: TGTGCCAGCAGCTTGGGTCATGAAAAACTGTTTTTT
size: many; J: TRBJ1-5; V: TRBV27; D: TRBD1; CDR3: CASSPGGAGLAQHF; DNA: TGTGCCAGCAGTCCAGGGGGCGCGGGATTAGCCCAGCATTTT
size: -; J: TRBJ1-5; V: TRBV11-2; D: TRBD1; CDR3: CASSETGAQPQHF; DNA: TGTGCCAGCAGCGAAACAGGGGCTCAGCCCCAGCATTTT
size: many; J: TRBJ2-3; V: TRBV20-1; D: -; CDR3: CSARVPGRDTQYF; DNA: TGCAGTGCTAGAGTTCCGGGGAGGGATACGCAGTATTTT
size: many; J: TRBJ2-7; V: TRBV5-6; D: -; CDR3: CASSSVEYEQYF; DNA: TGTGCCAGCAGTTCGGTCGAGTACGAGCAGTACTTC
size: -; J: TRBJ2-1; V: TRBV7-2; D: TRBD1; CDR3: CASSLSSGTGGNEQFF; DNA: TGTGCCAGCAGCTTGTCCTCCGGGACAGGCGGCAATGAGCAGTTCTTC
size: many; J: TRBJ1-2; V: TRBV6-5; D: -; CDR3: CASSYGGLYTF; DNA: TGTGCCAGCAGTTACGGGGGGCTCTACACCTTC
size: few; J: TRBJ2-3; V: TRBV7-9; D: TRBD2; CDR3: CASSRVGLAGTDTQYF; DNA: TGTGCCAGCAGCCGCGTGGGACTAGCGGGCACAGATACGCAGTATTTT
size: many; J: TRBJ2-2; V: TRBV19; D: TRBD2; CDR3: CASNHGGFANTGELFF; DNA: TGTGCCAGTAATCACGGGGGGTTCGCGAACACCGGGGAGCTGTTTTTT
size: -; J: TRBJ1-1; V: TRBV3-1; D: -; CDR3: CASTLGGGNTEAFF; DNA: TGTGCCAGCACCCTTGGAGGCGGTAACACTGAAGCTTTCTTT
size: many; J: TRBJ2-5; V: TRBV12-3/TRBV12-4; D: TRBD2; CDR3: CASSLGRLIVRGGKETQYF; DNA: TGTGCCAGCAGTTTAGGTCGGCTGATCGTTCGGGGGGGAAAAGAGACCCAGTACTTC
size: -; J: TRBJ1-1; V: TRBV12-3/TRBV12-4; D: -; CDR3: CASSFQGPTEAFF; DNA: TGTGCCAGCAGTTTCCAGGGACCCACTGAAGCTTTCTTT
size: -; J: TRBJ2-2; V: TRBV2; D: TRBD1; CDR3: CASSTTGIRTGELFF; DNA: TGTGCCAGCAGTACGACAGGGATTAGGACCGGGGAGCTGTTTTTT
size: -; J: TRBJ1-5; V: TRBV27; D: TRBD1; CDR3: CASRSTGVNQPQHF; DNA: TGTGCCAGCAGATCGACAGGGGTCAATCAGCCCCAGCATTTT
size: -; J: TRBJ2-3; V: TRBV6-2/TRBV6-3; D: -; CDR3: CASSYTRVASPSTDTQYF; DNA: TGTGCCAGCAGTTACACCAGGGTAGCCAGCCCTAGCACAGATACGCAGTATTTT
size: few; J: TRBJ2-4; V: TRBV6-5; D: -; CDR3: CASSYGGSKNIQYF; DNA: TGTGCCAGCAGTTACGGGGGCTCCAAAAACATTCAGTACTTC
size: -; J: TRBJ1-1; V: TRBV5-1; D: -; CDR3: CASSLAGVPAFF; DNA: TGCGCCAGCAGCTTGGCCGGGGTTCCGGCTTTCTTT
size: -; J: TRBJ1-1; V: TRBV29-1; D: -; CDR3: CSVEYGVNTEAFF; DNA: TGCAGCGTTGAATACGGGGTGAACACTGAAGCTTTCTTT
size: -; J: TRBJ2-1; V: TRBV11-3; D: TRBD2; CDR3: CASSAGTSANEQFF; DNA: TGTGCCAGCAGCGCCGGGACTAGCGCCAATGAGCAGTTCTTC
size: many; J: TRBJ2-3; V: TRBV4-3; D: -; CDR3: CASSRGFPGGDTQYF; DNA: TGCGCCAGCAGCCGTGGTTTCCCCGGTGGAGATACGCAGTATTTT
size: many; J: TRBJ1-2; V: TRBV20-1; D: -; CDR3: CSARYINYGYTF; DNA: TGCAGTGCTAGATACATAAACTATGGCTACACCTTC
size: -; J: TRBJ2-3; V: TRBV11-1; D: TRBD2; CDR3: CASSSPGGDTQYF; DNA: TGTGCCAGCAGCTCGCCGGGGGGAGATACGCAGTATTTT
size: few; J: TRBJ2-1; V: TRBV4-3; D: -; CDR3: CASSQDKGGYNEQFF; DNA: TGCGCCAGCAGCCAAGATAAAGGGGGGTACAATGAGCAGTTCTTC
size: few; J: TRBJ2-7; V: TRBV20-1; D: -; CDR3: CSDNRVPYEQYF; DNA: TGCAGTGACAACAGGGTTCCCTACGAGCAGTACTTC
size: -; J: TRBJ2-2; V: TRBV11-2; D: TRBD2; CDR3: CASSLPPWRGGSRELFF; DNA: TGTGCCAGCAGCTTACCCCCCTGGCGGGGGGGCTCCCGGGAGCTGTTTTTT
size: -; J: TRBJ2-3; V: TRBV11-1; D: -; CDR3: CASSLGGGLRDTQYF; DNA: TGTGCCAGCAGCTTAGGCGGAGGGCTTCGGGATACGCAGTATTTT